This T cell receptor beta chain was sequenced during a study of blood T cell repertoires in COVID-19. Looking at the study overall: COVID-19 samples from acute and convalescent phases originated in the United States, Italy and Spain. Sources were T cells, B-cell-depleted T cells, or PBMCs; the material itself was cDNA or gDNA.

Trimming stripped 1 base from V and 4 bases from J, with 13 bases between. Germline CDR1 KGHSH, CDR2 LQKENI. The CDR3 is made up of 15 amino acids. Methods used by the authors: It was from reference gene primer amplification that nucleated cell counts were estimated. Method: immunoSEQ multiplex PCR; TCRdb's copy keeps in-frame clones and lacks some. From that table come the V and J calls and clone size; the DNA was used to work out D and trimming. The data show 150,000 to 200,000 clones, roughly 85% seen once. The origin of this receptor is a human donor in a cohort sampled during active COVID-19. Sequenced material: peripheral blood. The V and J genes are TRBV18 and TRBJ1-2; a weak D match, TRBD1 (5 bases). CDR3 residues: CASSPRGGASYGYTF. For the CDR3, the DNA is TGTGCCAGCTCACCACGTGGCGGGGCTAGCTATGGCTACACCTTC.